This T cell receptor (beta chain) derives from a study of blood T cells in healthy people across ages. Findings and limits, study-wide: Both naive CD4+ cell counts and diversity were greater in long-lived donors than in aged donors.

This clonotype was counted between two and nine times. Its antigen is not known. A J-beta primer mix and a sample-barcoded 5' primer were used in a second PCR of about 6 to 12 cycles. One entry per CDR3 protein results from TCRdb running MiXCR on the 5' RACE reads. The sample records 780,000 or so distinct CDR3 sequences, roughly 53% being singletons. The V gene's germline CDR1 is MNHNS and CDR2 SASEGT. The J segment lost 14 bases and the V segment lost 6 bases, leaving 20 bases of the junction unmatched. This CDR3 has 15 residues. The gene calls are TRBV6-1 and TRBJ2-3; 7 bases match TRBD1. This TCR derives from a man older than 75 in good health. The sequencing sample was made of blood. CDR3 loop: CASSGDRAYHRDAYF. In DNA form, the CDR3 reads TGTGCCAGCAGCGGAGACAGGGCCTACCACAGAGACGCGTATTTT.